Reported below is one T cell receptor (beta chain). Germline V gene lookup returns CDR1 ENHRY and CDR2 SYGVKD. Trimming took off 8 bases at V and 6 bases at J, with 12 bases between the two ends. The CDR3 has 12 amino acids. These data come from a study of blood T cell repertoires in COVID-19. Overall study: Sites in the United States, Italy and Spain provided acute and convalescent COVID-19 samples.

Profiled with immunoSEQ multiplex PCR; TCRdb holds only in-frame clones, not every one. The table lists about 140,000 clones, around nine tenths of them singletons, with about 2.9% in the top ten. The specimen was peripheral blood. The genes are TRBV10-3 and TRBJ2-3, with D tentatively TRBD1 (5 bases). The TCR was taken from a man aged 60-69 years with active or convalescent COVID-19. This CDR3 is CAIQGLFDTQYF. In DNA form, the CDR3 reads TGTGCCATCCAGGGCCTCTTTGATACGCAGTATTTT.